The next 25 T cell receptor beta chains were all read from a single sample in a study of PD-1 blockade in classical Hodgkin lymphoma. TCRdb keeps only in-frame clones here, not all; method: immunoSEQ multiplex PCR. The sample contains some 28,000 clones, roughly four fifths of which appear only once. Regarding time point: cycle 4 day 1 (C4D1), after less than seven weeks of nivolumab. Every patient experienced relapse after autologous stem cell transplantation, and brentuximab vedotin exposure varied. The sequenced sample was peripheral blood mononuclear cells (PBMCs), obtained before the fourth cycle of nivolumab. Source of these receptors: a human donor with classical Hodgkin lymphoma.

The gene calls are TRBV4-1 and TRBJ1-1; D is possibly TRBD1 (5 bases). V was trimmed by 4 bases and J by 4 bases, leaving 16 bases between them. CDR3 length equals 15 residues. The germline gives CDR1 MGHRA, CDR2 YSYEKL. CDR3 DNA sequence: TGCGCCAGCAGCCCCATCGTGGGGGTGCGCACTGAAGCTTTCTTT. Translated, it gives CASSPIVGVRTEAFF.

This clone was detected only once. The chain joins TRBV2 to TRBJ1-2, with D unresolved. Trimming left V 6 bases short and J 5 bases short, with 7 bases between. Germline-derived CDR1 and CDR2 are SNHLY and FYNNEI. The CDR3 length is 11 residues. The CDR3, as DNA: TGTGCCAGCAGGGTCGTTTATGGCTACACCTTC. This translates into CASRVVYGYTF.

CDR3 DNA sequence: TGCGCCAGCAGAGATGGAGGATGGACAGATACGCAGTATTTT. It specifies CASRDGGWTDTQYF. The V gene is TRBV5-1, the J gene TRBJ2-3, with a weak D call TRBD2 (5 bases). Germline assignment: CDR1 SGHRS and CDR2 YFSETQ. V was clipped by 5 bases and J by 3 bases, with 13 bases between them. The CDR3 covers 14 residues.

This clone is a singleton in its sample. The gene calls are TRBV4-1 and TRBJ2-7, with 11 nucleotides matching TRBD2. Germline V lookup: CDR1 MGHRA, CDR2 YSYEKL. This CDR3 is built from 16 residues. V lost 2 bases, J lost 6 bases, and 9 bases stayed unmatched. The DNA for the CDR3 is TGCGCCAGCAGCCAACGGGTAGCGGGGGGGCGTGGCGAGCAGTACTTC. Amino acid sequence: CASSQRVAGGRGEQYF.

This rearrangement joins TRBV28 to TRBJ2-7; D gene unclear. V lost 11 bases and J 5 bases, leaving 10 bases between the germline ends. This CDR3 contains 10 residues. Germline CDR1 is MDHEN and CDR2 is SYDVKM. Written as DNA, the CDR3 is TGTGCCTCGAGTCAAGACGAGCAGTACTTC. The encoded protein is CASSQDEQYF. The variable domain in full, with the rest retrieved from reference TRBV28 and TRBJ2-7, is DVKVTQSSRYLVKRTGEKVFLECVQDMDHENMFWYRQDPGLGLRLIYFSYDVKMKEKGDIPEGYSVSREKKERFSLILESASTNQTSMYLCASSQDEQYFGPGTRLTVT.

The chain carries TRBV4-3 and TRBJ2-1; perhaps TRBD1 as D (6 bases). Germline values: CDR1 LGHNA, CDR2 YSLEER. V lost 3 bases and J 2 bases, leaving 14 bases between the germline ends. The CDR3 sequence is 16 residues long. CDR3 DNA: TGCGCCAGCAGCCAGGCCGACAGGTTAACCTACAATGAGCAGTTCTTC. This codes for CASSQADRLTYNEQFF.

The rearrangement links TRBV11-1 to TRBJ2-3; the D is unclear. Germline V gene sequence: CDR1 SGHAT, CDR2 FQDESV (reference sequence). The CDR3 contains 15 residues. Trimming stripped 2 bases from V and 1 base from J, with 10 bases between. The DNA for the CDR3 is TGTGCCAGCAGCTTACTAGTCACCGGCACAGATACGCAGTATTTT. Translating gives CASSLLVTGTDTQYF.

The CDR3 reads CASALGNRGEAFF. The CDR3 coding sequence is TGTGCCAGCGCCCTGGGAAACCGGGGTGAAGCTTTCTTT. The V call is TRBV6-6, the J call TRBJ1-1; no definite D call. The CDR3 contains 13 residues. The ends were cut back, 8 bases at V and 7 bases at J, with 17 bases in the middle. Germline V gene lookup returns CDR1 MNHNY and CDR2 SVGAGI (reference sequence).

The chain carries TRBV28 and TRBJ1-6, with a possible D match to TRBD1 (5 bases). The CDR3 covers 14 residues. V was cut by 4 bases and J by 6 bases, with 10 bases left in between. In germline, CDR1 is MDHEN, CDR2 SYDVKM. The CDR3 DNA reads as TGTGCCAGCAGTTACGACAGTACTAATTCACCCCTCCACTTT. It is translated as CASSYDSTNSPLHF.

This rearrangement joins TRBV7-2 to TRBJ1-2, with 9 bases lining up with TRBD1. J was trimmed by 6 bases and V by 5 bases; bases with no gene match: 4. This CDR3 contains 13 residues. In germline, CDR1 is SGHTA, CDR2 FQGNSA. The chain's CDR3 is CASSPGTGNGYTF. The CDR3 nucleotides read TGTGCCAGCAGCCCGGGGACAGGGAATGGCTACACCTTC.

This chain connects TRBV18 to TRBJ1-1, with TRBD1 matching 12 bases. The CDR3 is made up of 15 amino acids. Germline assignment: CDR1 KGHSH and CDR2 LQKENI. V lost 4 bases, J lost 1 base, and 1 base stayed unmatched. The DNA of the CDR3 is TGTGCCAGCTCACAGGGACAGGGGGCGAACACTGAAGCTTTCTTT. Protein: CASSQGQGANTEAFF.

V usage is TRBV7-2 and J usage is TRBJ1-3, with D unresolved. The CDR3 consists of 14 residues. Germline assignment: CDR1 SGHTA and CDR2 FQGNSA. Trimming cost V 4 bases and J 0 bases, with 7 bases left between them. CDR3: CASSYGDSGNTIYF. CDR3 bases: TGTGCCAGCAGCTATGGTGACTCTGGAAACACCATATATTTT.

The count of this clone is one. J is TRBJ2-5 and V is TRBV7-9; perhaps TRBD1 as D (6 bases). The J call may be incorrect, as the DNA end agrees better with TRBJ2-7. Germline V CDR1 and CDR2: SEHNR, FQNEAQ (reference sequence). The CDR3 spans 14 residues. CDR3 protein: CASSTTGITYEQYF. In nucleotides, the CDR3 is TGTGCCAGCAGCACGACAGGTATAACCTACGAGCAGTACTTC.

The chain links TRBV19 to TRBJ2-1, with TRBD1 matching over 10 bases. Trimming took 10 bases from V and 7 from J; bases not matched to a gene: 13. Germline CDR1 and CDR2: LNHDA and SQIVND (reference sequence). The CDR3 extends over 15 amino acids. This CDR3 is CATSRPGQGSNEQFF. The CDR3 DNA reads as TGTGCCACCTCGAGACCGGGACAGGGGTCGAATGAGCAGTTCTTC. Together with reference TRBV19 and TRBJ2-1, the CDR3 gives the full variable domain: DGGITQSPKYLFRKEGQNVTLSCEQNLNHDAMYWYRQDPGQGLRLIYYSQIVNDFQKGDIAEGYSVSREKKESFPLTVTSAQKNPTAFYLCATSRPGQGSNEQFFGPGTRLTVL.

The gene calls are TRBV4-2 and TRBJ1-2, with a possible D match to TRBD1 (6 bases). Germline CDR1 reads LGHNA; CDR2 reads YNFKEQ. Trimming took off 3 bases at V and 4 bases at J, with 9 bases between the two ends. The CDR3 spans 13 residues. The CDR3 region is CASSQTGPYGYTF. The CDR3 DNA reads TGTGCCAGCAGCCAGACAGGCCCCTATGGCTACACCTTC.

This rearrangement joins TRBV9 to TRBJ2-1, with 12 positions matching TRBD2. With 10 bases clipped from V and 9 bases from J, the junction kept 20 bases outside the gene matches. The germline gives CDR1 SGDLS, CDR2 YYNGEE. CDR3 length: 17 residues. CDR3 nucleotides: TGTGCCTGCATCGGACAGAGTATGTTGACTAGCGGGGGTGAGCAGTTCTTC. Amino acids: CACIGQSMLTSGGEQFF.

This sequence joins TRBV4-1 and TRBJ1-3; D is unclear. The germline CDR1 and CDR2 sequences are MGHRA and YSYEKL. V lost 4 bases and J 0 bases, leaving 10 bases between the germline ends. This CDR3 has 15 residues. CDR3 residues: CASSPVGPSGNTIYF. CDR3 nucleotides: TGCGCCAGCAGCCCCGTTGGCCCCTCTGGAAACACCATATATTTT.

This sequence joins TRBV6-1 and TRBJ2-7, with TRBD1 identical over 10 bases. The CDR3 sequence is 13 residues long. Trimming cost V 6 bases and J 5 bases; bases outside gene matches: 4. The germline gives CDR1 MNHNS, CDR2 SASEGT. As DNA, the CDR3 is TGTGCCAGCAGAAGGGACAGGGGAAACGAGCAGTACTTC. This codes for CASRRDRGNEQYF.

This clone was counted a few times. The chain uses TRBV18 and TRBJ2-1; the match to TRBD2 covers 7 bases. The CDR3 totals 16 residues. Germline V CDR1 and CDR2: KGHSH, LQKENI. Losses at the gene ends were 0 bases for V and 1 base for J; bases not matched to a gene: 3. The CDR3 DNA reads as TGTGCCAGCTCACCACCATCCGGGAGGTCCTACAATGAGCAGTTCTTC. It translates to CASSPPSGRSYNEQFF.

The rearrangement links TRBV5-1 to TRBJ2-7; D not certain. Germline assignment: CDR1 SGHRS and CDR2 YFSETQ. Trimming removed 0 bases from V and 3 bases from J, with 10 bases in between. CDR3 length: 14 amino acids. For the CDR3, the DNA is TGCGCCAGCAGCTTGGCCCTGGATTACTACGAGCAGTACTTC. Protein sequence: CASSLALDYYEQYF.

Of note for this clone: The junction shows a germline mismatch at one end, possibly a read error. The gene calls are TRBV10-3 and TRBJ1-1; D gene unclear. Germline CDR1 reads ENHRY; CDR2 reads SYGVKD. The CDR3 spans 11 residues. For the CDR3, the DNA is TGTGCCAGCAGTCACTACACTGAAGCTTTCTTT. Amino acids: CASSHYTEAFF.

This clone was detected only once. This rearrangement joins TRBV9 to TRBJ1-2; TRBD1 agrees at 9 bases. The V and J ends lost 3 bases and 4 bases, in that order; junction bases with no gene match: 13. CDR1 SGDLS and CDR2 YYNGEE come from the germline V gene. The length of the CDR3 is 17 residues. The CDR3 DNA sequence: TGTGCCAGCAGCGCGCCGGGACAGGGTGCTCGTTCCTATGGCTACACCTTC. It specifies CASSAPGQGARSYGYTF.

This rearrangement joins TRBV5-1 to TRBJ2-5; possible D gene TRBD2, 6 bases. With 3 bases removed from V and 2 bases from J, the gap between germline ends came to 14 bases. Germline V gene sequence: CDR1 SGHRS, CDR2 YFSETQ. The CDR3 extends over 15 amino acids. CDR3 amino acids: CASSYWGGDQETQYF. CDR3 DNA sequence: TGCGCCAGCAGCTATTGGGGCGGGGATCAAGAGACCCAGTACTTC.

CDR3 bases: TGTGCCAGCATTGGACAGGCTGGAAACACCATATATTTT. Residues: CASIGQAGNTIYF. The chain uses TRBV28 and TRBJ1-3; 7 nucleotides line up with TRBD1. The CDR3 length is 13 residues. The junction had 2 bases not matched to a gene; V was cut back by 7 bases and J by 2 bases. Germline V lookup: CDR1 MDHEN, CDR2 SYDVKM.

The V and J genes are TRBV7-8 and TRBJ2-7, with 9 positions matching TRBD1. This CDR3 has 15 residues. Looked up from germline, CDR1 is SGHVS and CDR2 is FQNEAQ. The trim removed 5 bases at V and 1 base at J, leaving 6 bases unmatched. The CDR3 loop reads CASSLGQGPSYEQYF. The DNA for the CDR3 is TGTGCCAGCAGCCTGGGACAGGGCCCTTCCTACGAGCAGTACTTC.